The subject of this entry is one T cell receptor beta chain. Its antigen is still unknown. Some clones are missing from TCRdb's copy, which holds only in-frame ones; the method was immunoSEQ multiplex PCR. Here the sample spans about 140,000 clones, 85% to 90% being singletons. This CDR3 has 13 residues. Germline CDR1 is LNHNV and CDR2 is YYDKDF (reference sequence). V lost 1 base, J lost 7 bases, and 11 bases lay in between. The data are from a study of T cell responses to AZD1222 COVID-19 vaccine. Study observations and caveats: Donors, mostly white British, included more females; clonal diversity was possibly underestimated.

This clonotype was obtained from an adult in good health. The chain joins TRBV15 to TRBJ2-7; possibly TRBD2 for D (5 bases). Sequenced material: peripheral blood, taken on day 0 of AZD1222 vaccination. The CDR3 reads CATSRVLPGEQYF. The DNA for the CDR3 is TGTGCCACCAGCAGAGTACTGCCGGGGGAGCAGTACTTC.